A selection of T cell receptor beta chains follows, all from one sample in a study of Ad26.COV2.S vaccination and SARS-CoV-2 variants. Sequenced by immunoSEQ multiplex PCR; TCRdb stores in-frame clones only, minus some. The table lists 350,000 to 450,000 clones, about 90% of them singletons. The sample here was peripheral blood, taken in a trial of Ad26.COV2.S vaccine versus placebo. The receptors were gathered from a person between 18 and 59 years old who received the Ad26.COV2.S COVID-19 vaccine or a placebo. CDR3s include the opening cysteine and the closing phenylalanine or tryptophan. The D gene is left open where the match is weak. Size is omitted from some rows. Given values are once, few, many or a class for expanded clones.

D: .
J: TRBJ2-7
size: .
V: TRBV5-6
CDR3: CASSLNGEGYEQYF
DNA: TGTGCCAGCAGCTTGAACGGGGAAGGCTACGAGCAGTACTTC

D: .
J: TRBJ2-5
size: .
V: TRBV6-6
CDR3: CATYRAGTQETQYF
DNA: TGTGCCACCTACCGTGCCGGGACACAAGAGACCCAGTACTTC

D: .
J: TRBJ1-1
size: .
V: TRBV28
CDR3: CASSQGGANTEAFF
DNA: TGTGCCAGCAGCCAAGGAGGAGCCAACACTGAAGCTTTCTTT

D: TRBD1
J: TRBJ1-1
size: .
V: TRBV6-5
CDR3: CASSYSRGLDTEAFF
DNA: TGTGCCAGCAGTTACTCGAGGGGGCTGGACACTGAAGCTTTCTTT

D: .
J: TRBJ1-1
size: .
V: TRBV4-3
CDR3: CASSQDQHSNTEAFF
DNA: TGCGCCAGCAGCCAAGATCAGCACTCGAACACTGAAGCTTTCTTT

D: TRBD1
J: TRBJ2-1
size: .
V: TRBV10-3
CDR3: CATRTGTGGSGSYNEQFF
DNA: TGTGCCACTAGGACCGGGACAGGGGGTTCAGGTTCCTACAATGAGCAGTTCTTC

D: .
J: TRBJ1-4
size: .
V: TRBV9
CDR3: CASSVGRPKLFF
DNA: TGTGCCAGCAGCGTAGGTCGGCCAAAACTGTTTTTT

D: .
J: TRBJ1-2
size: .
V: TRBV4-3
CDR3: CASSGGGLSTNYGYTF
DNA: TGCGCCAGCAGTGGCGGGGGACTGAGCACTAACTATGGCTACACCTTC

D: TRBD2
J: TRBJ2-7
size: .
V: TRBV19
CDR3: CASSPSTSGRTYEQYF
DNA: TGTGCCAGTAGTCCTTCGACTAGCGGGAGGACCTACGAGCAGTACTTC

D: .
J: TRBJ1-3
size: .
V: TRBV7-2
CDR3: CASSLWFSGNTIYF
DNA: TGTGCCAGCAGCTTATGGTTCTCTGGAAACACCATATATTTT

D: .
J: TRBJ2-7
size: few
V: TRBV2
CDR3: CASSPPYEQYF
DNA: TGTGCCAGCAGTCCACCCTACGAGCAGTACTTC

D: .
J: TRBJ1-2
size: .
V: TRBV19
CDR3: CASSTVPARGYTF
DNA: TGTGCCAGTAGTACGGTCCCCGCGAGAGGCTACACCTTC

D: .
J: TRBJ1-1
size: once
V: TRBV4-1
CDR3: CASSQDWEDEAFF
DNA: TGCGCCAGCAGCCAAGATTGGGAGGATGAAGCTTTCTTT

D: TRBD1
J: TRBJ1-2
size: .
V: TRBV19
CDR3: CASRPDRGHSGYTF
DNA: TGTGCCAGTAGACCCGACAGGGGGCACAGTGGCTACACCTTC

D: .
J: TRBJ2-1
size: .
V: TRBV9
CDR3: CASSPTPPTSYNEQFF
DNA: TGTGCCAGCAGCCCCACCCCCCCGACGTCCTACAATGAGCAGTTCTTC

D: .
J: TRBJ2-1
size: .
V: TRBV28
CDR3: CASTSLELTSYNEQFF
DNA: TGTGCCAGCACCTCCCTTGAGCTCACAAGTTACAATGAGCAGTTCTTC

D: TRBD2
J: TRBJ2-1
size: .
V: TRBV24-1
CDR3: CATSDLLWGGSYNEQFF
DNA: TGTGCCACCAGTGATTTATTGTGGGGGGGGAGCTACAATGAGCAGTTCTTC

D: TRBD1
J: TRBJ1-2
size: .
V: TRBV7-7
CDR3: CASSLDRGRDRGCDGYTF
DNA: TGTGCTAGCAGCTTAGATCGGGGTCGGGACAGGGGGTGTGATGGCTACACCTTC

D: .
J: TRBJ1-2
size: once
V: TRBV5-4
CDR3: CASSPRLIQGGGYTF
DNA: TGTGCCAGCAGCCCTCGCCTTATACAGGGTGGTGGCTACACCTTC

D: TRBD1
J: TRBJ1-2
size: few
V: TRBV7-8
CDR3: CASSLSHGGTGYGYTF
DNA: TGTGCCAGCAGCTTATCCCACGGCGGGACAGGGTATGGCTACACCTTC

D: TRBD1
J: TRBJ1-5
size: once
V: TRBV7-9
CDR3: CASSLAGQQSNQPQHF
DNA: TGTGCCAGCAGCTTAGCGGGACAGCAAAGCAATCAGCCCCAGCATTTT

D: .
J: TRBJ2-5
size: .
V: TRBV12-5
CDR3: CASAWGRETQYF
DNA: TGTGCTAGTGCCTGGGGCAGGGAGACCCAGTACTTC

D: .
J: TRBJ1-2
size: .
V: TRBV7-9
CDR3: CASSYNRALDYGYTF
DNA: TGTGCCAGCAGCTACAACAGGGCCTTGGACTATGGCTACACCTTC

D: TRBD2
J: TRBJ2-3
size: .
V: TRBV11-2
CDR3: CASSLLAGGTDTQYF
DNA: TGTGCCAGCAGCTTGCTAGCGGGGGGCACAGATACGCAGTATTTT

D: TRBD2
J: TRBJ2-5
size: .
V: TRBV7-2
CDR3: CASSFPGGGLKTQYF
DNA: TGTGCCAGCAGCTTCCCGGGGGGGGGCCTGAAGACCCAGTACTTC

D: TRBD1
J: TRBJ2-7
size: .
V: TRBV5-4
CDR3: CASSPSGDRDYEQYF
DNA: TGTGCCAGCAGCCCGTCGGGGGACAGGGACTACGAGCAGTACTTC

D: TRBD2
J: TRBJ2-1
size: .
V: TRBV7-9
CDR3: CATTSGGLLYNEQFF
DNA: TGTGCCACTACGAGCGGGGGGCTTCTTTACAATGAGCAGTTCTTC

D: TRBD2
J: TRBJ2-1
size: .
V: TRBV19
CDR3: CASSVHTSGGYNEQFF
DNA: TGTGCCAGTAGTGTACATACTAGCGGGGGTTACAATGAGCAGTTCTTC

D: TRBD1
J: TRBJ1-1
size: .
V: TRBV14
CDR3: CASNIDAGGTEAFF
DNA: TGTGCCAGCAACATTGATGCAGGGGGCACTGAAGCTTTCTTT

D: TRBD1
J: TRBJ1-1
size: .
V: TRBV6-2/TRBV6-3
CDR3: CASSYYLRGGHEAFF
DNA: TGTGCCAGCAGTTACTACCTTAGAGGGGGCCATGAAGCTTTCTTT

D: .
J: TRBJ2-7
size: .
V: TRBV4-1
CDR3: CASSLGKAYEQYF
DNA: TGCGCCAGCAGCCTGGGAAAAGCCTACGAGCAGTACTTC

D: .
J: TRBJ2-7
size: .
V: TRBV5-6
CDR3: CASSLASYEQYF
DNA: TGTGCCAGCAGCTTGGCTTCGTACGAGCAGTACTTC

D: .
J: TRBJ2-3
size: .
V: TRBV27
CDR3: CASSSTGLAQYF
DNA: TGTGCCAGCAGTTCTACAGGGCTTGCGCAGTATTTT

D: TRBD1
J: TRBJ2-6
size: .
V: TRBV6-4
CDR3: CASSETTGTGANVLTF
DNA: TGTGCCAGCAGTGAAACGACAGGGACTGGGGCCAACGTCCTGACTTTC

D: .
J: TRBJ1-1
size: few
V: TRBV12-5
CDR3: CASGLSRGQDTEAFF
DNA: TGTGCTAGTGGTTTGAGCAGGGGCCAGGACACTGAAGCTTTCTTT

D: TRBD2
J: TRBJ2-1
size: .
V: TRBV7-2
CDR3: CASSSYGSGGYNEQFF
DNA: TGTGCCAGCAGCTCATATGGTAGCGGGGGTTACAATGAGCAGTTCTTC

D: .
J: TRBJ1-4
size: .
V: TRBV19
CDR3: CASSIGLGEKLFF
DNA: TGTGCCAGTAGTATAGGACTTGGTGAAAAACTGTTTTTT